This T cell receptor beta chain was captured by sequencing in a study of shared clonotypes between healthy human individuals. Study context: There were three CD4 naive, three CD4 memory, two CD8 naive and one CD8 memory plates per donor. General study results and limits: Sorted-subset sequencing, rarefaction showed, was incomplete despite large depth.

About this clone itself: Antigen: not known.

Assay used: immunoSEQ multiplex PCR; TCRdb lists only in-frame clones, some missing. Of 1.4 million to 1.5 million clones listed, roughly 96% are singletons. Sequenced sample: naive CD4+ T cells sorted from blood. Stated subset: CD45RA+ positively selected. The origin of this receptor is a young man in good health.

Here the CDR3 DNA reads TGTGCCAGCAGCATGACAGGAAACAACACTCTCTGGAGGGCCAACGTCCTGACTTTC. Translating it yields CASSMTGNNTLWRANVLTF. V usage is TRBV5-6 and J usage is TRBJ2-6; maybe TRBD1 (6 bases). Germline values: CDR1 SGHDT, CDR2 YYEEEE. Trimming left V 4 bases short and J 5 bases short, with 25 bases between. This CDR3 is built from 19 residues. Full variable domain (outside the CDR3, taken from reference TRBV5-6 and TRBJ2-6): DAGVTQSPTHLIKTRGQQVTLRCSPKSGHDTVSWYQQALGQGPQFIFQYYEEEERQRGNFPDRFSGHQFPNYSSELNVNALLLGDSALYLCASSMTGNNTLWRANVLTFGAGSRLTVL.